The clone carrying this T cell receptor (beta chain) has more than one count but fewer than ten. The treatment here: preoperative locoregional IRX-2 cytokine immunotherapy. This phase Ib study tested locoregional IRX-2 cytokine immunotherapy given before surgery. This entry belongs to a study of preoperative IRX-2 immunotherapy in early breast cancer. V was pared by 5 bases and J by 0 bases, with 6 bases of the junction left unmatched. The germline V gene encodes CDR1 SGHNT and CDR2 YENEEA. The CDR3 spans 15 residues. Data came from immunoSEQ multiplex PCR; TCRdb stores just in-frame clones and leaves some out. The sample has tens of thousands of clones; 89% are singletons.

This sequence was found in a human donor with breast cancer. Specimen: tumor tissue, collected after IRX-2 immunotherapy. This sequence joins TRBV11-3 and TRBJ1-1, with 7 nucleotides matching TRBD1. The CDR3 loop reads CASSNTGQMNTEAFF. The CDR3 region has the DNA TGTGCCAGCAGCAACACGGGACAGATGAACACTGAAGCTTTCTTT. The full variable domain, completed using reference TRBV11-3 and TRBJ1-1, is EAGVVQSPRYKIIEKKQPVAFWCNPISGHNTLYWYLQNLGQGPELLIRYENEEAVDDSQLPKDRFSAERLKGVDSTLKIQPAELGDSAVYLCASSNTGQMNTEAFFGQGTRLTVV.